Listed below are T cell receptor beta chains from one sample, sequenced in a study of OX40 agonist ivuxolimab in advanced cancers. Profiling relied on immunoSEQ multiplex PCR, and the TCRdb table lists in-frame clones only, not all of them. The data show roughly 86,000 clones, with just over 90% seen just once and 0.4% to 0.55% held by the top ten. This specimen was CD4+ or CD8+ T cells sorted from blood, taken in a trial of the OX40 agonist ivuxolimab. The receptors originated from an adult with an advanced solid tumor such as melanoma, head and neck, liver or kidney cancer. CDR3s include the opening cysteine and the closing phenylalanine or tryptophan. The order of the fields is V gene, clone size, D gene, J gene, CDR3 protein, CDR3 DNA. D genes are given only for firm matches. Clone size is shown for a subset of rows, as once, few, many or a class of expanded clone.

V gene: TRBV12-5
clone size: .
D gene: TRBD1
J gene: TRBJ1-1
CDR3 protein: CASGLGPGQPNTEAFF
CDR3 DNA: TGTGCTAGTGGTTTGGGACCGGGACAGCCGAACACTGAAGCTTTCTTT

V gene: TRBV7-2
clone size: .
D gene: .
J gene: TRBJ2-3
CDR3 protein: CASSPLGNTQYF
CDR3 DNA: TGTGCCAGCAGCCCGCTAGGTAATACGCAGTATTTT

V gene: TRBV9
clone size: .
D gene: TRBD2
J gene: TRBJ2-7
CDR3 protein: CASSRASGAYEQYF
CDR3 DNA: TGTGCCAGCAGCAGGGCTAGCGGGGCCTACGAGCAGTACTTC

V gene: TRBV6-1
clone size: .
D gene: TRBD2
J gene: TRBJ2-5
CDR3 protein: CASSPLAGAETQYF
CDR3 DNA: TGTGCCAGCAGCCCCCTAGCGGGAGCAGAGACCCAGTACTTC

V gene: TRBV19
clone size: .
D gene: TRBD2
J gene: TRBJ2-1
CDR3 protein: CASTRLAGARNEQFF
CDR3 DNA: TGTGCCAGTACCCGACTAGCGGGAGCGCGCAATGAGCAGTTCTTC

V gene: TRBV6-6
clone size: .
D gene: .
J gene: TRBJ2-7
CDR3 protein: CASSPKEDSRYF
CDR3 DNA: TGTGCCAGCAGTCCCAAAGAGGACTCACGGTACTTC

V gene: TRBV7-2
clone size: .
D gene: TRBD2
J gene: TRBJ2-2
CDR3 protein: CASSFTSGGSGELFF
CDR3 DNA: TGTGCCAGCAGCTTCACTAGCGGGGGGTCCGGGGAGCTGTTTTTT

V gene: TRBV6-4
clone size: .
D gene: TRBD1
J gene: TRBJ2-3
CDR3 protein: CASSARTGADTQYF
CDR3 DNA: TGTGCCAGCAGTGCCCGGACAGGGGCAGATACGCAGTATTTT

V gene: TRBV11-3
clone size: .
D gene: TRBD1
J gene: TRBJ2-7
CDR3 protein: CASQDRASHEQYF
CDR3 DNA: TGTGCCAGCCAGGACAGGGCCTCCCACGAGCAGTACTTC

V gene: TRBV5-4
clone size: .
D gene: .
J gene: TRBJ2-1
CDR3 protein: CASSLMGYNEQFF
CDR3 DNA: TGTGCCAGCAGCTTGATGGGTTACAATGAGCAGTTCTTC

V gene: TRBV29-1
clone size: once
D gene: .
J gene: TRBJ1-2
CDR3 protein: CSVGTGGDYGYTF
CDR3 DNA: TGCAGCGTGGGTACGGGGGGCGACTATGGCTACACCTTC

V gene: TRBV5-1
clone size: .
D gene: .
J gene: TRBJ2-3
CDR3 protein: CASSLVGSSTDTQYF
CDR3 DNA: TGCGCCAGCAGCTTGGTTGGTTCTAGCACAGATACGCAGTATTTT

V gene: TRBV7-8
clone size: few
D gene: .
J gene: TRBJ2-1
CDR3 protein: CASSLGGKGQFF
CDR3 DNA: TGTGCCAGCAGCTTAGGAGGAAAGGGGCAGTTCTTC

V gene: TRBV28
clone size: .
D gene: TRBD1
J gene: TRBJ2-1
CDR3 protein: CASSSGQGNEQFF
CDR3 DNA: TGTGCCAGCAGTTCGGGACAGGGGAATGAGCAGTTCTTC

V gene: TRBV5-1
clone size: .
D gene: TRBD1
J gene: TRBJ2-5
CDR3 protein: CASSLRGTGGLETQYF
CDR3 DNA: TGCGCCAGCAGCTTGAGGGGGACAGGGGGTTTGGAGACCCAGTACTTC

V gene: TRBV19
clone size: .
D gene: .
J gene: TRBJ2-5
CDR3 protein: CASSVRGLEETQYF
CDR3 DNA: TGTGCCAGTAGTGTCCGCGGCCTCGAAGAGACCCAGTACTTC